The 5 T cell receptor beta chains reported below all come from one sample, sequenced in a study of blood T cells in healthy people across ages. The authors ran a second PCR of roughly 6 to 12 cycles using a sample-barcoded 5' primer and a J-beta primer mix. TCRdb re-derived calls from the 5' RACE reads in MiXCR, one entry per CDR3 protein. This table has about 640,000 distinct CDR3 sequences, 45% to 65% appearing once. The sequenced sample was blood. Receptors were obtained from a man in his sixties in good health.

This chain connects TRBV2 to TRBJ2-2, with D unresolved. Germline V gene sequence: CDR1 SNHLY, CDR2 FYNNEI. CDR3 length: 13 amino acids. V was trimmed by 2 bases and J by 5 bases, leaving 6 bases between them. This chain's CDR3 is CASSERATGELFF. CDR3 bases: TGTGCCAGCAGTGAACGGGCGACCGGGGAGCTGTTTTTT.

This clonotype has only a few counts. The chain joins TRBV7-2 to TRBJ2-1; 7 nucleotides match TRBD2. Germline V gives CDR1 SGHTA, CDR2 FQGNSA. The V segment lost 2 bases and the J segment 5 bases; nucleotides outside the gene matches: 9. The length of the CDR3 is 16 residues. The CDR3 loop reads CASSLWASGANNEQFF. CDR3 coding DNA: TGTGCCAGCAGCTTATGGGCTAGCGGAGCAAACAATGAGCAGTTCTTC.

The V call is TRBV27, the J call TRBJ2-7; no clear D. Germline-derived CDR1 and CDR2 are MNHEY and SMNVEV (reference sequence). This CDR3 has 13 amino acids. Trimming cost V 4 bases and J 6 bases, with 13 bases left between them. The CDR3: CASSYPSESEQYF. The CDR3 DNA reads TGTGCCAGCAGTTACCCCTCCGAGTCCGAGCAGTACTTC.

This clonotype was seen just once. The J gene is TRBJ2-1, the V gene TRBV27; 9 bases map to TRBD2. Trimming took 6 bases from V and 3 from J; bases not matched to a gene: 6. This CDR3 has 15 amino acids. CDR1 is MNHEY and CDR2 is SMNVEV in the germline V gene (reference sequence). The DNA for the CDR3 is TGTGCCAGCAGCCCGTGGACTAGCGACTACAATGAGCAGTTCTTC. Translation: CASSPWTSDYNEQFF.

This chain uses TRBV5-6 with TRBJ2-7, with 7 bases matching TRBD1. Germline values: CDR1 SGHDT, CDR2 YYEEEE. The length of the CDR3 is 17 residues. V shed 4 bases, J shed 6 bases, and the junction held 19 bases outside the gene matches. In nucleotides, the CDR3 is TGTGCCAGCAGCCTAACAACTTTAGGGGGCGTTAGTTCCGAGCAGTACTTC. Protein sequence: CASSLTTLGGVSSEQYF.